What follows is one T cell receptor beta chain and its context. This sample was included in a study of blood T cell repertoires in COVID-19. V dropped 1 base and J dropped 2; count of bases not matched to a gene: 3. The CDR3 runs 15 residues. Germline CDR1 is LGHNA and CDR2 is YSLEER. Sequencing was performed with immunoSEQ multiplex PCR; in TCRdb, only in-frame clones are kept and a portion is missing. This sample carries about 50,000 clones, roughly nine tenths of them seen once, and the ten largest clones take 7% to 9%. Sequenced sample: peripheral blood. This receptor was identified in an elderly man with active or convalescent COVID-19. The chain combines TRBV4-3 with TRBJ2-3, with 7 bases aligning to TRBD1. CDR3 residues: CASSQGQGLTDTQYF. As DNA, the CDR3 is TGCGCCAGCAGCCAAGGACAGGGCCTCACAGATACGCAGTATTTT.